Below, one T cell receptor beta chain is given with its context. Its antigen is not known. This sample is part of a study of T cell responses to AZD1222 COVID-19 vaccine. Study-wide results and caveats: The CD4 TCRs associated with vaccination extended across spike and predominated at 160-218 and 743-854. Recipients of AZD1222 seropositive at baseline numbered only five or six. Spike-specific TCR breadth and depth rose after two AZD1222 doses. Donors were mostly white British, more females; clonal diversity possibly underestimated.

CDR1 and CDR2 from the germline V gene are LGHNT and FRNRAP. CDR3 size: 16 residues. J gave up 4 bases and V 1 base, and 6 bases lay outside the gene matches. The assay was immunoSEQ multiplex PCR, and TCRdb's table has in-frame clones only and misses some. The sample lists about 160,000 clones; about nine tenths were seen once. The receptor was isolated from an adult who received the AZD1222 COVID-19 vaccine. Sequenced material: peripheral blood, taken 28 days after the second AZD1222 dose. V is TRBV12-5 and J is TRBJ2-1, with 8 bases matching TRBD2. The CDR3 loop reads CASGLALTSGYNEQFF. The CDR3 DNA reads as TGTGCTAGTGGTTTGGCCCTTACTAGCGGTTACAATGAGCAGTTCTTC.